In this sample, the clone carrying this T cell receptor (beta chain) turned up a few times. The CDR3 is 11 amino acids. V shed 9 bases and J shed 0 bases, with 3 bases lying between them. The germline gives CDR1 MGHRA, CDR2 YSYEKL. 13 Jbeta primers and 60 Vbeta primers were used for the PCR. Sequencing was performed with immunoSEQ multiplex PCR; in TCRdb, only in-frame clones are kept and a portion is missing. Found here are 130,000 or so clones, approximately 85% of them singletons; the top ten hold roughly 6.7%. This entry comes from a study of cytomegalovirus exposure and HLA in healthy donors. Sequencing used PBMCs. The chain has TRBV4-1 and TRBJ1-3, with no clear D. This clonotype was sampled from a woman aged 30 to 39 in good health and CMV-seropositive. This chain's CDR3 is CASYSGNTIYF. The CDR3 DNA reads as TGCGCCAGTTACTCTGGAAACACCATATATTTT.